This is a list of T cell receptor beta chains from one sample in a study of T cells in Graves' hyperthyroidism and ophthalmopathy. TCRdb reanalysed the multiplex PCR reads using MiXCR and keeps one entry per CDR3 protein. The table lists about 700,000 distinct CDR3 sequences, 12% to 15% of them singletons, with roughly a tenth in the top ten. Sample: blood. Every receptor here comes from a woman aged 18-30 years with Graves' hyperthyroidism. CDR3s leave out the opening cysteine and the closing phenylalanine or tryptophan.

TRBV20-1	TRBJ1-5	SARDLPRETAYDQPQH
TRBV9	TRBJ2-5	ASSVETDPQETQY
TRBV19	TRBJ1-5	ASSIQAEGNQPQH
TRBV10-3	TRBJ2-1	AISEIWSGSSYNEQF
TRBV28	TRBJ1-4	ASSLATVYNEKLF
TRBV15	TRBJ2-7	ATSRSGTSREQY
TRBV7-6	TRBJ2-6	ASSLAGNSGANVLT
TRBV6-5	TRBJ1-2	ASSYGRDNYGYT
TRBV6-1	TRBJ1-1	ASSDNVNTEAF
TRBV5-1	TRBJ2-1	ASSFDYTSYNEQF
TRBV7-9	TRBJ1-1	ASSPQDTILEAF
TRBV29-1	TRBJ2-3	SVERTDTQY
TRBV29-1	TRBJ2-3	SVVSGQASTDTQY
TRBV28	TRBJ2-7	ASSLWSNYRDRNTNEQY
TRBV28	TRBJ2-7	ASIPRTSLYEQY
TRBV7-2	TRBJ2-5	ASSFSGPPGRETQY
TRBV18	TRBJ2-5	ASSQGQGETQY
TRBV6-1	TRBJ2-2	ASRRAGANTGELF
TRBV12-3/TRBV12-4	TRBJ1-1	ASSTISRGLLNTEAF
TRBV11-2	TRBJ1-1	ASSPLRPEAF
TRBV10-3	TRBJ2-1	AISEKEGEQF
TRBV10-3	TRBJ2-3	ACREEGTDTQY
TRBV7-9	TRBJ2-1	ASRPPDSSSYNEQF
TRBV11-1	TRBJ2-5	ASSGTLETQY
TRBV28	TRBJ1-5	ASSLYSVIRGNQPQH
TRBV15	TRBJ1-1	ATSRARTVTEAF
TRBV7-2	TRBJ2-1	ASRAGQKVNEQF
TRBV6-1	TRBJ1-5	ASSPGPQSYSNQPQH
TRBV7-9	TRBJ2-7	ASSLVGPQDEQY
TRBV7-3	TRBJ2-1	ASSFGLAGNEQF
TRBV28	TRBJ2-7	ASSPFRDRTYEQY
TRBV30	TRBJ1-2	AWSVKWGGSTYT
TRBV5-1	TRBJ2-3	ASSPGLITDTQY
TRBV20-1	TRBJ2-3	SARDENKESTDTQY
TRBV9	TRBJ2-5	ASSQELAGSGQETQY
TRBV20-1	TRBJ2-4	SARDQGLAGVRVKNIQY
TRBV28	TRBJ2-5	ASNTLLGGQETQY
TRBV7-9	TRBJ2-1	ASSLGGSVDPRGQF
TRBV28	TRBJ2-7	ASSSNGYEQY
TRBV20-1	TRBJ2-3	SASRAHSNGDTQY
TRBV11-2	TRBJ2-3	ASSSRTGGADTQY
TRBV7-2	TRBJ2-7	ASSQTSGNYEQY
TRBV30	TRBJ2-1	AWSPPTPGGVGYNEQF
TRBV6-4	TRBJ2-7	ASSESRAVGEQY
TRBV3-1	TRBJ1-1	ASSLGQGDPTEAF
TRBV15	TRBJ2-3	ATSREGITDTQY
TRBV18	TRBJ2-1	ASSTTTKNEQF
TRBV2	TRBJ1-2	ASKFRGSNYGYT